This T cell receptor (beta chain) was profiled in a study of T cell responses to AZD1222 COVID-19 vaccine. This CDR3 comprises 14 residues. Germline-derived CDR1 and CDR2 are LGHNA and YSLEER. Trimming stripped 0 bases from V and 8 bases from J, with 10 bases between. This clone has a handful of counts. This table comes from immunoSEQ multiplex PCR, and its TCRdb copy is limited to in-frame clones, with some not included. The sample includes 150,000 to 200,000 clones, around 88% of them seen just once. This chain links TRBV4-3 with TRBJ1-4; D is undetermined. This specimen was peripheral blood, taken 28 days after the second AZD1222 dose. This receptor was identified in an adult who received the AZD1222 COVID-19 vaccine. The CDR3 DNA follows: TGCGCCAGCAGCCAAGAGACTCGGGAGGAAAAACTGTTTTTT. It codes for CASSQETREEKLFF.